This entry lists 28 T cell receptor beta chains sequenced from one sample in a study of T-cell reconstitution after alpha-beta-depleted transplantation in children (dated by TCRdb to about 2016). Library construction relied on PCR. Data came from an Illumina HiSeq 2500. Molecular barcoding was employed in the preparation of TCR libraries, with unique molecular identifiers being used to normalize TCRbeta repertoire quantification. The public sequencing data were trimmed at Q25 with fastp and processed into clonotypes with MiXCR by TCRdb, which kept only in-frame beta chains. All rows with the same CDR3 protein become a single entry with the most common DNA and genes. The sample profile shows about 640,000 distinct CDR3 sequences; approximately 15% of them were found once. The ten most abundant clones make up approximately 1% of the sample. Sequencing used PBMCs from the stem cell graft donor, obtained from the stem cell graft. The receptors were sampled from a human donor who donated a stem cell graft to a child with acute myeloid leukemia.

This clonotype has at least ten counts. This chain uses TRBV6-5 with TRBJ2-3; TRBD1 matches at 9 bases. The CDR3 is 14 amino acids. The germline CDR1 and CDR2 sequences are MNHEY and SVGAGI. V dropped 2 bases and J dropped 7; count of bases not matched to a gene: 4. The DNA of the CDR3 is TGTGCCAGCAGTTACGGGGACAGGGCGAATACGCAGTATTTT. Its translation: CASSYGDRANTQYF.

This clonotype was recorded at least ten times. J is TRBJ2-2 and V is TRBV20-1, with a weak D call TRBD1 (6 bases). Per germline, CDR1 DFQATT and CDR2 SNEGSKA (reference sequence). V was trimmed by 5 bases and J by 3 bases, leaving 10 bases between them. This CDR3 has 13 residues. The CDR3 DNA sequence: TGCAGTGCTGGCAACAGGGACACCGGGGAGCTGTTTTTT. Amino acids: CSAGNRDTGELFF.

This clonotype turned up a few times. V and J are TRBV27 and TRBJ1-1, with D hard to call. Trimming took 5 bases from V and 2 from J, leaving 9 bases between them. Germline lookup yields CDR1 MNHEY and CDR2 SMNVEV (reference sequence). This CDR3 region has 13 residues. CDR3 region: CASSPAANTEAFF. The CDR3 DNA is TGTGCCAGCAGTCCCGCGGCAAACACTGAAGCTTTCTTT.

This clonotype was picked up many times. The J gene is TRBJ1-5, the V gene TRBV7-2; TRBD1 matches at 7 bases. Germline V gene sequence: CDR1 SGHTA, CDR2 FQGNSA. V shed 7 bases and J 9 bases; nucleotides not matched to a gene: 12. CDR3 length: 14 amino acids. The CDR3 spells CASTPGQGDRPQHF. The DNA of the CDR3 is TGTGCCAGCACCCCCGGCCAGGGGGATCGGCCCCAGCATTTT.

This clonotype was seen many times. In DNA form, the CDR3 reads TGCAGCGTTGACACCACTGAAGCTTTCTTT. Translating gives CSVDTTEAFF. This chain joins TRBV29-1 and TRBJ1-1; D call uncertain. This CDR3 comprises 10 residues. Germline-derived CDR1 and CDR2 are SQVTM and ANQGSEA. V shed 3 bases and J shed 4 bases, with 3 bases lying between them.

V usage is TRBV28 and J usage is TRBJ2-1; TRBD1 agrees at 7 bases. In germline, CDR1 is MDHEN, CDR2 SYDVKM. V was pared by 8 bases and J by 2 bases, with 6 bases of the junction left unmatched. CDR3 length: 14 residues. The CDR3 loop reads CASYGRGTYNEQFF. Written as DNA, the CDR3 is TGTGCCAGCTATGGCAGGGGGACCTACAATGAGCAGTTCTTC. The whole variable domain, filled in from reference TRBV28 and TRBJ2-1, reads DVKVTQSSRYLVKRTGEKVFLECVQDMDHENMFWYRQDPGLGLRLIYFSYDVKMKEKGDIPEGYSVSREKKERFSLILESASTNQTSMYLCASYGRGTYNEQFFGPGTRLTVL.

The chain joins TRBV7-2 to TRBJ2-3; weak D call: TRBD1 (6 bases). CDR1 is SGHTA and CDR2 is FQGNSA in the germline V gene. CDR3 length: 16 residues. The V gene lost 0 bases and the J gene lost 7 bases, with 17 bases spanning the gap. The CDR3 DNA follows: TGTGCCAGCAGCTTAGCCCCCCGAAACAGGGAAAATACGCAGTATTTT. Translating it yields CASSLAPRNRENTQYF.

The rearrangement uses TRBV7-9 and TRBJ1-1; TRBD1 matches 7 bases. CDR1 and CDR2 (germline): SEHNR, FQNEAQ (reference sequence). Unmatched junction bases numbered 5, after V lost 3 bases and J lost 10 bases. The CDR3 totals 12 residues. CDR3 protein: CASSFPRGGAFF. The CDR3, as DNA: TGTGCCAGCAGCTTCCCCAGGGGGGGAGCTTTCTTT.

The rearrangement links TRBV7-2 to TRBJ2-4, with unresolved D. V was trimmed by 8 bases and J by 7 bases, leaving 18 bases between them. This CDR3 region has 14 residues. Germline CDR1 reads SGHTA; CDR2 reads FQGNSA. The CDR3 DNA sequence: TGTGCCAGCTCCTTCGGCGGCGGAGCGAACATTCAGTACTTC. The encoded protein is CASSFGGGANIQYF. Using reference TRBV7-2 and TRBJ2-4 for the parts outside the CDR3, the full variable domain is GAGVSQSPSNKVTEKGKDVELRCDPISGHTALYWYRQSLGQGLEFLIYFQGNSAPDKSGLPSDRFSAERTGGSVSTLTIQRTQQEDSAVYLCASSFGGGANIQYFGAGTRLSVL.

The rearrangement joins TRBV29-1 to TRBJ1-1; TRBD1 is a possible D gene (5 bases). The germline gives CDR1 SQVTM, CDR2 ANQGSEA. Trimming took off 5 bases at V and 4 bases at J, with 11 bases between the two ends. This CDR3 has 12 residues. The DNA of the CDR3 is TGCAGCGTTCTACCTGGGACCACTGAAGCTTTCTTT. Amino acids: CSVLPGTTEAFF.

In its sample, this clonotype was seen once. V and J are TRBV11-1 and TRBJ1-2, with D possibly matching TRBD1 (5 bases). Germline V gives CDR1 SGHAT, CDR2 FQDESV (reference sequence). The CDR3 extends over 14 amino acids. The V end lost 4 bases, the J end lost 6 bases, and 15 bases lay between the germline ends. The CDR3, as DNA: TGTGCCAGCAGCTCCCAGGGTAGCCCAAATGGCTACACCTTC. Amino acids: CASSSQGSPNGYTF.

This clonotype was found many times. V usage is TRBV10-3 and J usage is TRBJ2-1; 11 bases match TRBD2. CDR1 and CDR2 from the germline V gene are ENHRY and SYGVKD. V shed 4 bases and J 4 bases; nucleotides not matched to a gene: 6. The CDR3 has 16 amino acids. CDR3: CAISGPGLADYNEQFF. CDR3 coding DNA: TGTGCCATCAGTGGCCCGGGACTAGCGGATTACAATGAGCAGTTCTTC.

The V call is TRBV27, the J call TRBJ1-4, with D possibly TRBD1 on 6 matching bases. This CDR3 has 15 amino acids. Germline V lookup: CDR1 MNHEY, CDR2 SMNVEV (reference sequence). V gave up 0 bases and J gave up 5 bases, with 10 bases separating them. As DNA, the CDR3 is TGTGCCAGCAGTTTATCATGGGGGGCGAATGAAAAACTGTTTTTT. Encoded protein: CASSLSWGANEKLFF.

V is TRBV12-3 or TRBV12-4 and J is TRBJ1-5; 10 bases map to TRBD1. V trimming: 6 bases; J trimming: 6 bases; junction bases outside the gene matches: 8. This CDR3 spans 15 amino acids. The CDR3: CASRGGQGSSQPQHF. Here the CDR3 DNA reads TGTGCCAGCAGGGGGGGACAGGGGAGTAGTCAGCCCCAGCATTTT.

This clonotype was found a few times. The chain employs TRBV7-7 and TRBJ1-5; D is unresolved. Trimming stripped 5 bases from V and 4 bases from J, with 9 bases between. Germline-derived CDR1 and CDR2 are SSHAT and FNYEAQ (reference sequence). This CDR3 has 13 residues. The CDR3 DNA reads as TGTGCCAGCAGCCCCGAGTTTAATCAGCCCCAGCATTTT. Translating it yields CASSPEFNQPQHF. The full variable domain, completed using reference TRBV7-7 and TRBJ1-5, is GAGVSQSPRYKVTKRGQDVTLRCDPISSHATLYWYQQALGQGPEFLTYFNYEAQPDKSGLPSDRFSAERPEGSISTLTIQRTEQRDSAMYRCASSPEFNQPQHFGDGTRLSIL.

This clonotype has just a few counts. The V and J genes are TRBV6-2 or TRBV6-3 and TRBJ2-1; a possible D gene is TRBD1 (5 bases). The germline gives CDR1 MNHEY, CDR2 SVGEGT. The CDR3 runs to 14 residues. V was pared by 7 bases and J by 6 bases, with 16 bases between. This chain's CDR3 is CASTPAQTANEQFF. Here the CDR3 DNA reads TGTGCCAGCACCCCGGCCCAGACAGCCAATGAGCAGTTCTTC.

This clonotype was counted only a few times. The chain links TRBV15 to TRBJ1-6, with D unclear. The V and J ends lost 1 base and 7 bases respectively, with 11 bases between them. The germline CDR1 and CDR2 sequences are LNHNV and YYDKDF (reference sequence). The CDR3 has 15 residues. CDR3 sequence reads: CATSRVNLPNSPLHF. The CDR3 nucleotides are TGTGCCACCAGCAGAGTGAACCTCCCCAATTCACCCCTCCACTTT.

This clonotype showed up many times. This chain links TRBV7-2 with TRBJ2-1, with D maybe TRBD1 (6 bases). V gave up 5 bases and J gave up 5 bases, with 16 bases separating them. This CDR3 contains 15 residues. CDR1 and CDR2 from the germline V gene are SGHTA and FQGNSA. The CDR3 is CASSRTDNRDNEQFF. The DNA for the CDR3 is TGTGCCAGCAGCCGGACAGACAACCGCGACAATGAGCAGTTCTTC. The full variable domain, rest sourced from reference TRBV7-2 and TRBJ2-1, is GAGVSQSPSNKVTEKGKDVELRCDPISGHTALYWYRQSLGQGLEFLIYFQGNSAPDKSGLPSDRFSAERTGGSVSTLTIQRTQQEDSAVYLCASSRTDNRDNEQFFGPGTRLTVL.

This clonotype was counted between two and nine times. J is TRBJ2-2 and V is TRBV13, with D maybe TRBD2 (7 bases). V dropped 5 bases and J dropped 3 bases, with 13 bases sitting between them. CDR1 PRHDT and CDR2 FYEKMQ come from the germline V gene (reference sequence). This CDR3 has 15 amino acids. CDR3 loop: CASSPGGHDTGELFF. The CDR3 coding sequence is TGTGCCAGCAGCCCCGGGGGGCATGACACCGGGGAGCTGTTTTTT.

This clonotype was detected many times. The chain links TRBV20-1 to TRBJ1-2, with D perhaps matching TRBD1 (6 bases). This CDR3 comprises 12 residues. Germline loops: CDR1 DFQATT, CDR2 SNEGSKA (reference sequence). The V and J ends lost 2 bases and 8 bases respectively, with 12 bases between them. The CDR3 nucleotides are TGCAGTGCTAGAAGGCCAGGGGAAGGCTACACCTTC. It yields the protein CSARRPGEGYTF.

This sequence joins TRBV9 and TRBJ2-2; D is unresolved. With 0 bases removed from V and 4 bases from J, the gap between germline ends came to 7 bases. This CDR3 contains 14 residues. From germline, CDR1 is SGDLS and CDR2 YYNGEE. CDR3 in DNA: TGTGCCAGCAGCGTAGCTGACTTCACCGGGGAGCTGTTTTTT. This translates into CASSVADFTGELFF.

The count of this clonotype is one. The chain has TRBV28 and TRBJ2-3; a weak D match, TRBD1 (5 bases). This CDR3 contains 14 residues. Germline CDR1 and CDR2: MDHEN and SYDVKM. The V gene lost 5 bases and the J gene lost 1 base, with 10 bases spanning the gap. The CDR3 DNA sequence: TGTGCCAGCAGTGAACAGACAGGCACAGATACGCAGTATTTT. Amino acids: CASSEQTGTDTQYF.

The CDR3 protein is CASSYIGQNQETQYF. CDR3 in DNA: TGTGCCAGCAGTTATATCGGACAGAACCAAGAGACCCAGTACTTC. The chain is built from TRBV12-3 or TRBV12-4 and TRBJ2-5, with D possibly matching TRBD1 (6 bases). The CDR3 has 15 amino acids. V was trimmed by 4 bases and J by 0 bases, leaving 12 bases between them.

The chain is built from TRBV29-1 and TRBJ2-2, with D perhaps matching TRBD1 (6 bases). Germline-derived CDR1 and CDR2 are SQVTM and ANQGSEA. CDR3 length: 11 residues. Trimming left V 6 bases short and J 6 bases short, with 8 bases between. CDR3 bases: TGCAGCGTACAGGGTTCCGGGGAGCTGTTTTTT. Residues: CSVQGSGELFF.

The V and J genes are TRBV5-1 and TRBJ2-1; TRBD2 matches at 8 bases. This CDR3 is 16 amino acids long. V gave up 0 bases and J gave up 3 bases; unmatched junction bases: 5. The germline gives CDR1 SGHRS, CDR2 YFSETQ. The CDR3 DNA reads as TGCGCCAGCAGCTTGGCATTAGCGGGGAACTACAATGAGCAGTTCTTC. Translated, it gives CASSLALAGNYNEQFF.

Many counts were recorded for this clonotype. The chain employs TRBV5-1 and TRBJ2-7; D gene unclear. V was shortened by 0 bases and J by 0 bases, with 13 bases between the two germline ends. The germline V gene has CDR1 SGHRS and CDR2 YFSETQ. The CDR3 is made up of 16 amino acids. The CDR3 sequence: CASSLVLGEVSYEQYF. In nucleotides, the CDR3 is TGCGCCAGCAGCTTGGTCTTGGGTGAGGTCTCCTACGAGCAGTACTTC.

The sample holds many counts of this clonotype. This sequence joins TRBV10-3 and TRBJ2-3; maybe TRBD1 (6 bases). Per the germline V gene, CDR1 is ENHRY and CDR2 is SYGVKD. With 7 bases removed from V and 0 bases from J, the gap between germline ends came to 11 bases. The CDR3 runs to 14 residues. CDR3 loop: CAINGQPSTDTQYF. In nucleotides, the CDR3 is TGTGCCATCAACGGACAGCCGAGCACAGATACGCAGTATTTT.

This chain uses TRBV11-2 with TRBJ1-5, with D perhaps matching TRBD1 (5 bases). This CDR3 is 16 amino acids long. Trimming took off 3 bases at V and 5 bases at J, with 17 bases between the two ends. Germline V CDR1 and CDR2: SGHAT, FQNNGV. The CDR3 protein is CASSLEGSLGHQPQHF. CDR3 DNA sequence: TGTGCCAGCAGCTTGGAGGGGTCGCTCGGTCATCAGCCCCAGCATTTT.